This T cell receptor beta chain was found in a study of Ad26.COV2.S vaccination and SARS-CoV-2 variants. Study-wide context: It was the COV1001 Ad26.COV2.S trial arm that included the donor. Ad26.COV2.S, an intramuscular injection, was given once or twice 56 days apart. Findings of the study overall: Vaccinated individuals (as opposed to placebo recipients) had higher spike-specific TCR breadth. Assessments of TCR breadth and depth may have underestimated the total T cell responses.

As concerns this clone: No antigen is known for it.

Indicated treatment: some 20 received Ad26.COV2.S at low or high dose, single or two shots; 5 received placebo; per-sample allocation not given. Vaccine and placebo recipients were sampled on day 63 after the first injection. Germline lookup yields CDR1 LGHNA and CDR2 YNFKEQ. This CDR3 is 15 amino acids long. The ends were cut back, 5 bases at V and 3 bases at J, with 14 bases in the middle. TCRdb's table, derived via immunoSEQ multiplex PCR, lists solely in-frame clones and lacks some. The sample records about 480,000 clones, roughly 89% being singletons. The chain employs TRBV4-2 and TRBJ1-5; D not resolved. The source was peripheral blood, collected in a trial of Ad26.COV2.S vaccine versus placebo. This clonotype originated in a person between 18 and 59 years old who received the Ad26.COV2.S COVID-19 vaccine or a placebo. The CDR3 is CASSLRGGNNQPQHF. CDR3 DNA sequence: TGTGCCAGCAGCTTACGGGGAGGGAACAATCAGCCCCAGCATTTT.